This T cell receptor (beta chain) was found in a study of T-cell reconstitution after alpha-beta-depleted transplantation in children. Study conclusions and caveats: One year post-transplant, T-cell counts and diversity were largely derived from T cells produced anew.

Germline lookup yields CDR1 SGHRS and CDR2 YFSETQ. V lost 1 base and J lost 2; bases outside the gene matches: 9. The CDR3 has 17 residues. A library of TCRbeta sequences, prepared with unique molecular identifiers, was generated. A single record per CDR3 protein comes from TCRdb applying MiXCR to the PCR reads. The sample records 500,000 to 650,000 distinct CDR3 sequences, about an eighth being singletons. The table lists this clonotype with a few counts. The antigen is not known. The starting material was PBMCs, mostly from graft donor cells, obtained 180 days after TCRalphabeta/CD19-depleted stem cell transplant. The receptor was isolated from a female patient aged 2-15 years who had a stem cell transplant for aplastic anemia, so the T cells may come from the graft donor. The chain links TRBV5-1 to TRBJ1-1; 9 bases are a match to TRBD1. CDR3 amino acids: CASSLPGGTGNNTEAFF. As DNA, the CDR3 is TGCGCCAGCAGCTTGCCGGGAGGGACAGGGAATAACACTGAAGCTTTCTTT.